This TCR beta chain was documented in a study of blood T cell repertoires in COVID-19. For the study at large: Sites across the United States, Italy and Spain contributed samples from acute and convalescent COVID-19.

As processed by the authors: Amplifying reference gene primers gave estimates of nucleated cell counts. Profiled with immunoSEQ multiplex PCR; TCRdb holds only in-frame clones, not every one. The DNA gave D and trimming, while V, J and clone size come from that table. Counted here are under 50,000 clones, over 80% occurring once; the ten biggest clones make up roughly 1.4%. The CDR3 has 12 residues. Per the germline V gene, CDR1 is MDHEN and CDR2 is SYDVKM. V lost 5 bases, J lost 10 bases, and 6 bases stayed unmatched. This clone was seen only once. This TCR was sampled from a middle-aged woman with acute or convalescent COVID-19. The genes are TRBV28 and TRBJ2-5, with 8 nucleotides matching TRBD1. The specimen sequenced was peripheral blood. CDR3 loop: CASSQGDRGQYF. CDR3 in DNA: TGTGCCAGCAGTCAGGGAGACAGGGGCCAGTACTTC.